Sequencing of this T cell receptor (beta chain) was carried out in a study of tumor and adjacent non-tumor tissue in lung cancer. No cell sorting was done before RNA was extracted from the tissue. More than 3 cm separated this lung sample from the edge of the tumor. Germline V gene data show CDR1 as SGHNT and CDR2 as YENEEA. The CDR3 has 14 residues. The library came from three nested PCR rounds adapted from ARM-PCR protocols. Using its own MiXCR run on the multiplex PCR reads, TCRdb lists one record per CDR3 protein. The sample has more than 35,000 distinct CDR3 sequences; roughly two thirds are singletons.

The rearrangement links TRBV11-3 to TRBJ2-1; 8 bases agree with TRBD1. Sample: distant non-tumor lung tissue. The TCR sequence derives from a woman between 35 and 50 years old with non-small cell lung cancer. CDR3 amino acids: CTSSPGQGGNEQFF. The CDR3 coding sequence is TGTACTAGCAGCCCCGGACAGGGAGGCAATGAGCAGTTCTTC.